Each of the 7 T cell receptor beta chains below was sequenced from the same sample in a study of blood T cell repertoires in COVID-19 (dated by TCRdb to the early 2020s). Library construction relied on the immunoSEQ multiplex PCR assay. This immuneACCESS table, as held by TCRdb, lists in-frame sequences with V and J called but not all clones. Of the missing ones, under half trace to an unresolved V gene in checked studies; the others have no known cause. In this sample the table shows approximately 55,000 clones, just over 90% of which occur a single time. The leading ten clones occupy about 6% of the sample. The sample taken for sequencing was peripheral blood. The source is a man in his forties with acute or convalescent COVID-19.

The J gene is TRBJ1-1, the V gene TRBV5-1, with TRBD1 as a possible D gene (5 bases). Trimming took 4 bases from V and 0 from J, leaving 19 bases between them. CDR3 length: 17 amino acids. Germline V gene lookup returns CDR1 SGHRS and CDR2 YFSETQ. The CDR3 bases are TGCGCCAGCAGCACCCGACAGAGATTTAGTCTGAACACTGAAGCTTTCTTT. This encodes CASSTRQRFSLNTEAFF.

The chain has TRBV12-3 or TRBV12-4 and TRBJ2-3; tentatively, D is TRBD2 (5 bases). V shed 1 base and J shed 5 bases, with 7 bases lying between them. This CDR3 is 13 amino acids long. Here the CDR3 reads CASSLVEGDTQYF. CDR3 in DNA: TGTGCCAGCAGTTTAGTCGAGGGAGATACGCAGTATTTT.

The chain links TRBV24-1 to TRBJ2-2; 8 bases match TRBD1. CDR3 length equals 17 residues. The V gene end was trimmed by 2 bases and the J gene end by 7 bases; junction bases not matched to a gene: 11. The germline CDR1 and CDR2 sequences are KGHDR and SFDVKD. CDR3 bases: TGTGCCACCAGTGATTCTCCGGACAGGGCGAGGGACGGGGAGCTGTTTTTT. Its protein is CATSDSPDRARDGELFF.

The chain joins TRBV19 to TRBJ2-1; perhaps TRBD2 as D (6 bases). Germline-derived CDR1 and CDR2 are LNHDA and SQIVND (reference sequence). This CDR3 spans 14 amino acids. V dropped 3 bases and J dropped 8 bases, with 14 bases sitting between them. The chain's CDR3 is CASSIGYGGDEQFF. DNA of the CDR3: TGTGCCAGTAGTATTGGGTATGGCGGGGATGAGCAGTTCTTC.

The chain employs TRBV7-6 and TRBJ2-1; 11 bases map to TRBD2. CDR1 SGHVS and CDR2 FNYEAQ come from the germline V gene. This CDR3 is 16 amino acids long. J gave up 8 bases and V 0 bases, and 6 bases lay outside the gene matches. CDR3: CASSLAGLAGGYEQFF. The CDR3 DNA follows: TGTGCCAGCAGCTTAGCGGGGCTAGCGGGAGGTTATGAGCAGTTCTTC.

The chain couples TRBV25-1 to TRBJ2-1, with TRBD2 matching over 7 bases. Germline values: CDR1 MGHDK, CDR2 SYGVNS. Unmatched junction bases numbered 14, after V lost 4 bases and J lost 5 bases. The CDR3 totals 17 residues. Written as DNA, the CDR3 is TGTGCCAGCAGTGCGGGAGGAAGGGAAGGGGTGGACAATGAGCAGTTCTTC. Translated: CASSAGGREGVDNEQFF.

The chain uses TRBV9 and TRBJ1-2; D gene unclear. The germline gives CDR1 SGDLS, CDR2 YYNGEE. Trimming stripped 0 bases from V and 8 bases from J, with 8 bases between. The CDR3 totals 12 residues. DNA for the CDR3: TGTGCCAGCAGCGTAGGCTTTGAGGGCTACACCTTC. Translation: CASSVGFEGYTF.